The 10 T cell receptor beta chains presented below share a single source sample, sequenced in a study of somatic mutations in cytotoxic T cells in rheumatoid arthritis. Libraries were prepared by immunoSEQ multiplex PCR; TCRdb keeps only in-frame clonotypes and omits some of them. The sample holds tens of thousands of clones; roughly four fifths are singletons and the top ten take roughly 3.2%. Material: CD8+ T cells sorted from blood. These receptor sequences come from a man aged 35 to 55 in good health.

J is TRBJ2-7 and V is TRBV19, with D perhaps TRBD1 (6 bases). The CDR3 runs 13 residues. From germline, CDR1 is LNHDA and CDR2 SQIVND (reference sequence). V was shortened by 4 bases and J by 4 bases, with 11 bases between the two germline ends. CDR3 sequence: CASSTPDRYEQYF. The CDR3 DNA reads as TGTGCCAGTAGTACTCCGGACAGATACGAGCAGTACTTC.

This clone appeared once. The V call is TRBV5-1, the J call TRBJ1-1; the D is unclear. Trimming shortened V by 3 bases and J by 0 bases, and 15 bases separated the two germline ends. This CDR3 region has 16 residues. Germline lookup yields CDR1 SGHRS and CDR2 YFSETQ. The CDR3 is CASSSDYSTLNTEAFF. In DNA form, the CDR3 reads TGCGCCAGCAGCTCGGACTACAGTACATTGAACACTGAAGCTTTCTTT.

The chain carries TRBV9 and TRBJ2-7; D gene uncertain. The CDR3 sequence is 16 residues long. V gave up 3 bases and J gave up 3 bases, with 19 bases separating them. Looked up from germline, CDR1 is SGDLS and CDR2 is YYNGEE. CDR3 residues: CASSARAGSSLYEQYF. In DNA form, the CDR3 reads TGTGCCAGCAGCGCCCGGGCCGGGTCTTCTCTCTACGAGCAGTACTTC.

This clone has just a few counts. The chain employs TRBV27 and TRBJ1-1; no clear D gene. The ends were cut back, 4 bases at V and 8 bases at J, with 8 bases in the middle. This CDR3 has 11 amino acids. The germline gives CDR1 MNHEY, CDR2 SMNVEV (reference sequence). The CDR3 sequence: CASSSGREAFF. CDR3 in DNA: TGTGCCAGCAGTTCGGGCAGGGAAGCTTTCTTT.

The chain is built from TRBV19 and TRBJ2-1; 13 nucleotides align to TRBD2. J was trimmed by 7 bases and V by 4 bases; bases with no gene match: 7. Germline loops: CDR1 LNHDA, CDR2 SQIVND (reference sequence). CDR3 length: 16 residues. The CDR3 loop reads CASSTSGLAGYNEQFF. The CDR3 coding sequence is TGTGCCAGTAGTACTTCGGGACTAGCGGGATATAATGAGCAGTTCTTC.

The chain employs TRBV2 and TRBJ2-1, with D unclear. The germline CDR1 and CDR2 sequences are SNHLY and FYNNEI. V was cut by 7 bases and J by 0 bases, with 7 bases left in between. This CDR3 comprises 13 residues. CDR3 sequence: CASKESSYNEQFF. CDR3 DNA sequence: TGTGCCAGCAAGGAGAGCTCCTACAATGAGCAGTTCTTC. The variable domain in full, with the rest retrieved from reference TRBV2 and TRBJ2-1, is EPEVTQTPSHQVTQMGQEVILRCVPISNHLYFYWYRQILGQKVEFLVSFYNNEISEKSEIFDDQFSVERPDGSNFTLKIRSTKLEDSAMYFCASKESSYNEQFFGPGTRLTVL.

The rearrangement links TRBV10-3 to TRBJ2-1; D may be TRBD1 (5 bases). This CDR3 has 16 residues. Germline CDR1 reads ENHRY; CDR2 reads SYGVKD. V dropped 3 bases and J dropped 0 bases, with 12 bases sitting between them. The CDR3 here is CAISELDKGSYNEQFF. The CDR3 bases are TGTGCCATCAGTGAATTGGACAAGGGCTCCTACAATGAGCAGTTCTTC.

This chain uses TRBV11-2 with TRBJ1-1; D is ambiguous. The length of the CDR3 is 15 residues. Germline values: CDR1 SGHAT, CDR2 FQNNGV. The V end was cut by 5 bases, the J end by 1 base, with 14 bases between. The CDR3 nucleotides are TGTGCCAGCAGCCCCCCCGGGGTAGGGAACACTGAAGCTTTCTTT. Protein sequence: CASSPPGVGNTEAFF.

The chain recombines TRBV27 with TRBJ1-3; D is undetermined. The CDR3 contains 14 residues. Germline V gene sequence: CDR1 MNHEY, CDR2 SMNVEV (reference sequence). Trimming cost V 6 bases and J 0 bases, with 9 bases left between them. CDR3 coding DNA: TGTGCCAGCAGCCCACTTAGCTCTGGAAACACCATATATTTT. Residues: CASSPLSSGNTIYF.

The chain combines TRBV29-1 with TRBJ2-1; a weak D match, TRBD2 (5 bases). The CDR3 spans 12 residues. V was pared by 6 bases and J by 7 bases, with 13 bases between. CDR1 SQVTM and CDR2 ANQGSEA come from the germline V gene. CDR3 nucleotide sequence: TGCAGCGTGGAGGACTCCGGGAATGAGCAGTTCTTC. It specifies CSVEDSGNEQFF.